What follows describes a single T cell receptor beta chain. As yet, its antigen is unknown. CDR3 size: 15 residues. CDR1 SEHNR and CDR2 FQNEAQ come from the germline V gene (reference sequence). The V end lost 2 bases, the J end lost 4 bases, and 14 bases lay between the germline ends. This sample was taken from a study of cytomegalovirus exposure and HLA in healthy donors. PCR primers comprised 60 Vbeta and 13 Jbeta primers. Assay used: immunoSEQ multiplex PCR; TCRdb lists only in-frame clones, some missing. The sample has roughly 160,000 clones, about 82% seen once; the top ten hold 1%. Findings of the study overall: CMV antigen specificity of three CMV-associated chains was confirmed in vitro.

J is TRBJ1-1 and V is TRBV7-9, with a tentative D call TRBD1 (5 bases). The origin of this receptor is a woman aged 45-59 years in good health and CMV-seropositive. Sequencing input: PBMCs. CDR3 region: CASSLKLGGTTEAFF. DNA of the CDR3: TGTGCCAGCAGCTTAAAGTTGGGGGGGACCACTGAAGCTTTCTTT.